These T cell receptor beta chains were read from a single sample in a study of cytotoxic CD8 clonotypes in ibrutinib-treated CLL. The data were produced by immunoSEQ multiplex PCR, yet TCRdb's version contains in-frame clones alone and is incomplete. The data contain around 160,000 clones, over 75% of them singletons. This material consisted of PBMCs, taken at disease progression, from a patient treated with ibrutinib. These TCRs come from a human donor with chronic lymphocytic leukemia. Both conserved end residues are part of each CDR3. A D gene is named only where the DNA matches it firmly. Size values are once, few and many counts, or a class for expanded clones, and some rows have none.

D gene	clone size	V gene	J gene	CDR3 DNA	CDR3 protein
TRBD1	NA	TRBV29-1	TRBJ2-5	TGCAGCGTCAGGGACAGCCAGACCCAGTACTTC	CSVRDSQTQYF
NA	NA	TRBV4-1	TRBJ1-3	TGCGCCAGCAGCCAAGTTTCTGGGGCGGGAAACACCATATATTTT	CASSQVSGAGNTIYF
NA	NA	TRBV28	TRBJ2-7	TGTGCCAGCAGTTTGTCGGGTGATTTCCCGAGGATGGGCGAGCAGTACTTC	CASSLSGDFPRMGEQYF
NA	NA	TRBV28	TRBJ1-1	TGTGCCAGCAGTCCCCGGACAATTACGAACACTGAAGCTTTCTTT	CASSPRTITNTEAFF
TRBD2	NA	TRBV5-1	TRBJ2-5	TGCGCCAGCAGCCCGGGACTAGCGGGAGGAGAAGAGACCCAGTACTTC	CASSPGLAGGEETQYF
NA	NA	TRBV5-6	TRBJ2-1	TGTGCCAGCAACGACCGGGACTACAATGAGCAGTTCTTC	CASNDRDYNEQFF
NA	NA	TRBV6-5	TRBJ2-7	TGTGCCAGCAGTGAGTGGGGTGCCTCCTACGAGCAGTACTTC	CASSEWGASYEQYF
NA	NA	TRBV2	TRBJ2-1	TGTGCCAGCAGGTACGGGGTAGACGGCTATGAGCAGTTCTTC	CASRYGVDGYEQFF
NA	NA	TRBV5-4	TRBJ2-5	TGTGCCAGCAGCCTCTTCGAGACCCAGTACTTC	CASSLFETQYF
TRBD2	NA	TRBV30	TRBJ2-2	TGTGCCTGGACGGGTGGCGGGAGTTGGAACACCGGGGAGCTGTTTTTT	CAWTGGGSWNTGELFF
NA	NA	TRBV7-9	TRBJ2-5	TGTGCCAGCAGCTTGGGCCAGGGAGGTTTCTTTGGTATAGAGACCCAGTACTTC	CASSLGQGGFFGIETQYF
TRBD2	once	TRBV19	TRBJ2-1	TGTGCCAGTAGTCCCGGTTTCGGGGGGAGAGGGACTAGCGGGAGCCTACGGTTCTTC	CASSPGFGGRGTSGSLRFF
NA	NA	TRBV7-9	TRBJ2-2	TGTGCCAGCAGCTTAGGGCAGGGCAGCACCGGGGAGCTGTTTTTT	CASSLGQGSTGELFF
NA	NA	TRBV28	TRBJ2-7	TGTGCCAGCAGGTCCAGTAGCTCCTACGAGCAGTACTTC	CASRSSSSYEQYF
NA	NA	TRBV18	TRBJ2-1	TGTGCCAGCTCACCAACTCTAGCAGAGCAGTTCTTC	CASSPTLAEQFF
NA	NA	TRBV19	TRBJ2-2	TGTGCCAGTAGTATTAAGGCAGACACCGGGGAGCTGTTTTTT	CASSIKADTGELFF
NA	NA	TRBV10-3	TRBJ1-1	TGTGCCATCAGGCTTGCGGGGGGGGGCACTGAAGCTTTCTTT	CAIRLAGGGTEAFF
NA	once	TRBV6-5	TRBJ1-5	TGTGCCAGCACCTACAGAGAGGGACAGCCCCAGCATTTT	CASTYREGQPQHF
TRBD1	NA	TRBV5-5	TRBJ1-2	TGTGCCAGCAGCCCCGGACAGGGGGCTTATGGCTACACCTTC	CASSPGQGAYGYTF
NA	NA	TRBV5-1	TRBJ1-1	TGCGCCAGCAGCTTGAGAGGTTTTAATGAAGCTTTCTTT	CASSLRGFNEAFF
NA	NA	TRBV6-1	TRBJ1-5	TGTGCCAGCATGGGCAGTCTAAATCAGCCCCAGCATTTT	CASMGSLNQPQHF
NA	NA	TRBV7-3	TRBJ1-2	TGTGCCAGCAGCTTAGGACCACAAGGATATGGCTACACCTTC	CASSLGPQGYGYTF
NA	NA	TRBV5-1	TRBJ2-5	TGCGCCAGCAGCGGGGACCAAGAGACCCAGTACTTC	CASSGDQETQYF
NA	NA	TRBV7-9	TRBJ1-2	TGTGCCAGCAGCTTCTCCGGTACAGGGCGTGTGGGAGGCTACACCTTC	CASSFSGTGRVGGYTF
TRBD1	NA	TRBV7-3	TRBJ1-1	TGTGCCAGCAGCTTAACCGGGACAGGGGGTAACACTGAAGCTTTCTTT	CASSLTGTGGNTEAFF
NA	NA	TRBV7-2	TRBJ2-4	TGTGCCAGCAGCTTGTACACTAGCAGCTTAGCCAAAAACATTCAGTACTTC	CASSLYTSSLAKNIQYF
NA	NA	TRBV10-3	TRBJ1-5	TGTGCCATCAATGGTTACAGCACCAATCAGCCCCAGCATTTT	CAINGYSTNQPQHF
TRBD1	NA	TRBV28	TRBJ2-7	TGTGCCAGCAGTAAGGGACAGGGGTCCTACGAGCAGTACTTC	CASSKGQGSYEQYF
TRBD1	NA	TRBV2	TRBJ2-1	TGTGCCAGCAGTGAACGGACAGGCTCCTACAATGAGCAGTTCTTC	CASSERTGSYNEQFF
TRBD1	once	TRBV6-5	TRBJ2-3	TGTGCCAGCAGTTACCGGGTGGGACAGGGGGTGTATACGCAGTATTTT	CASSYRVGQGVYTQYF
NA	NA	TRBV7-3	TRBJ1-2	TGTGCCAGCAGCTTAAGTTCAGGGCCCATGACCGGGGGCTACACCTTC	CASSLSSGPMTGGYTF
TRBD1	NA	TRBV4-2	TRBJ2-7	TGTGCCAGCAGCCAAGAGGGGACAGACTACGAGCAGTACTTC	CASSQEGTDYEQYF
TRBD2	few	TRBV7-8	TRBJ2-3	TGTGCCAGCATAGAGGCCCTAGCGGGTACAGATACGCAGTATTTT	CASIEALAGTDTQYF
TRBD2	NA	TRBV9	TRBJ2-2	TGTGCCAGCAGCGCCCCGACTAGCGGGAGAACCGGGGAGCTGTTTTTT	CASSAPTSGRTGELFF
NA	few	TRBV19	TRBJ1-5	TGTGCCAGTAGTAGGGGAGTTAGCAATCAGCCCCAGCATTTT	CASSRGVSNQPQHF
NA	NA	TRBV5-8	TRBJ2-3	TGTGCCAGCAGCTTGTCCGGAGGGGGGGCAAGCACAGATACGCAGTATTTT	CASSLSGGGASTDTQYF
NA	NA	TRBV19	TRBJ1-2	TGTGCCAGTCAGACGGGGCTACGCTATGGCTACACCTTC	CASQTGLRYGYTF
NA	NA	TRBV11-3	TRBJ1-4	TGTGCCAGCAAACAGGGATCAGAAAAACTGTTTTTT	CASKQGSEKLFF
NA	NA	TRBV28	TRBJ1-2	TGTGCCAGCAGTTATATCCACAGGGCCGGCTACACCTTC	CASSYIHRAGYTF
TRBD2	NA	TRBV28	TRBJ2-5	TGTGCCAGCAGTGAGCGGGACGCTGTCAACTTC	CASSERDAVNF
TRBD2	NA	TRBV10-1	TRBJ2-1	TGCGCCAGCAGTGAACAAAGCGGGAGTGGCTACAATGAGCAGTTCTTC	CASSEQSGSGYNEQFF
NA	NA	TRBV5-1	TRBJ1-5	TGCGCCAGCAGCAGGGACCCAGAGCCCAATCAGCCCCAGCATTTT	CASSRDPEPNQPQHF
NA	NA	TRBV7-8	TRBJ2-1	TGTGCCAGCAGCTTTTCTAGCCCTGCACACTACAATGAGCAGTTCTTC	CASSFSSPAHYNEQFF
TRBD2	NA	TRBV9	TRBJ2-2	TGTGCCAGCAGCGGACTAGCGGGAGAATCCGGGGAGCTGTTTTTT	CASSGLAGESGELFF
NA	NA	TRBV28	TRBJ2-7	TGTGCCAGCAGCTCCCTACCTGAGACCTACGAGCAGTACTTC	CASSSLPETYEQYF
NA	few	TRBV6-5	TRBJ1-2	TGTGCCAGCAGTTCCAAAGGGAGATATGGCTACACCTTC	CASSSKGRYGYTF
NA	NA	TRBV4-3	TRBJ1-3	TGCGCCAGCAGCCAAGGCGTAACTGGAAACACCATATATTTT	CASSQGVTGNTIYF
TRBD2	NA	TRBV9	TRBJ2-1	TGTGCCAGCAGTGGGATAGCGGGAGCAGGTTACAATGAGCAGTTCTTC	CASSGIAGAGYNEQFF
NA	NA	TRBV18	TRBJ1-2	TGTGCCAGCTCACCACCGACAGACAGTGGCTACACCTTC	CASSPPTDSGYTF
NA	NA	TRBV30	TRBJ1-2	TGTGCCTGGAGTCCCGGGGACTCTGTATATGGCTACACCTTC	CAWSPGDSVYGYTF
NA	NA	TRBV29-1	TRBJ1-2	TGCAGCGTCAATACAGGCTCCTATGGCTACACCTTC	CSVNTGSYGYTF
TRBD2	NA	TRBV19	TRBJ2-1	TGTGCCAGTAGCCTAAGGACTAGCGGAACCTACAATGAGCAGTTCTTC	CASSLRTSGTYNEQFF
NA	once	TRBV5-1	TRBJ2-6	TGCGCCAGCAGCTCACGGAGGGATACCTCTGGGGCCAACGTCCTGACTTTC	CASSSRRDTSGANVLTF